This T cell receptor beta chain was sequenced in a study of technical replicates of blood from four donors. V lost 5 bases, J lost 8 bases, and 13 bases lay in between. CDR1 is LNHDA, CDR2 SQIVND, per germline (reference sequence). The CDR3 is 13 residues long. Sequencing used immunoSEQ multiplex PCR; TCRdb keeps in-frame clones, though not all of them. The repertoire holds about 12,000 clones, with roughly 95% as singletons. The rearrangement uses TRBV19 and TRBJ2-1; tentative D call: TRBD1 (6 bases). The sequence came from a human donor in good health. Source material: PBMCs. The CDR3 sequence: CASSLSTGYEQFF. CDR3 nucleotides: TGTGCCAGTAGTCTTTCAACAGGGTATGAGCAGTTCTTC.